The rows below give T cell receptor beta chains drawn from one sample of a study of identical twins. TCRdb re-called the 5' RACE reads through MiXCR, storing one row per CDR3 protein. Here the sample spans 300,000 to 350,000 distinct CDR3 sequences, 9% to 15% being singletons. These sequences were also reported in another study, on yellow fever vaccine responses in identical twins.

Sequencing was performed on CD8+ T cells sorted from blood. Receptors originate from a young woman in good health. Both conserved end residues are part of each CDR3. A D gene is named only where the DNA matches it firmly. Only part of the rows carry a size: once, few, many, or a class if the clone is expanded.

few	TRBV9	TRBJ2-1	-	TGTGCCAGCAGCGTTGGGAAAAACAATGAGCAGTTCTTC	CASSVGKNNEQFF
few	TRBV12-5	TRBJ2-7	TRBD1	TGTGCTAGTGGTCTCAGGGGGTTGCTAGGCGAGCAGTACTTC	CASGLRGLLGEQYF
-	TRBV27	TRBJ2-5	-	TGTGCCAGCAGTTTCTTGGGGGCAGAGACCCAGTACTTC	CASSFLGAETQYF
many	TRBV11-2	TRBJ1-1	-	TGTGCCAGCAGCTACCGTACTGAAGCTTTCTTT	CASSYRTEAFF
-	TRBV20-1	TRBJ2-3	TRBD2	TGCAGTGCTAGAGGGCTAGCGGGAGGCATGTTCAAAGATACGCAGTATTTT	CSARGLAGGMFKDTQYF
many	TRBV12-3/TRBV12-4	TRBJ2-7	TRBD1	TGTGCCAGCAGCCCGACCGGGACAGGGGACCACGAGCAGTACTTC	CASSPTGTGDHEQYF
few	TRBV28	TRBJ2-3	TRBD2	TGTGCCAGCAGCCCAATAGCGGGAGGTGTCGCAGATACGCAGTATTTT	CASSPIAGGVADTQYF
few	TRBV12-3/TRBV12-4	TRBJ1-2	-	TGTGCCAGCCGGGTCGCCGCCTATGGCTACACCTTC	CASRVAAYGYTF
few	TRBV29-1	TRBJ2-6	TRBD1	TGCAGCGTACAGGGGGCCCTGAGTGGGGCCAACGTCCTGACTTTC	CSVQGALSGANVLTF
-	TRBV3-1	TRBJ2-1	TRBD2	TGTGCCAGCAGCCAAGATCTTGGTAGCGGGAACAATGAGCAGTTCTTC	CASSQDLGSGNNEQFF
-	TRBV4-1	TRBJ2-2	-	TGCGCCAGCAGCCAAGATTCACGGGGCACCGGGGAGCTGTTTTTT	CASSQDSRGTGELFF
-	TRBV5-4	TRBJ2-1	-	TGTGCCAGCAGCTTGGGGACGGCCGCCGATGAGCAGTTCTTC	CASSLGTAADEQFF
many	TRBV12-3/TRBV12-4	TRBJ2-2	TRBD1	TGTGCCTCCTCCGGGACAGGGGGCCACACCGGGGAGCTGTTTTTT	CASSGTGGHTGELFF
-	TRBV7-3	TRBJ1-6	-	TGTGCCAGCAGCTTAAGCCCGGACGGCAATTCACCCCTCCACTTT	CASSLSPDGNSPLHF
-	TRBV7-9	TRBJ1-2	TRBD1	TGTGCCAGCAGCCCAGTGGACAGGGGATCAGACGGCTACACCTTC	CASSPVDRGSDGYTF
-	TRBV29-1	TRBJ1-4	-	TGCAGCGTTGAGGCAACAGGAGAGGGTGAAAAACTGTTTTTT	CSVEATGEGEKLFF
-	TRBV25-1	TRBJ1-1	-	TGTGCCAGCAGTGAAGGCAGGGGATGGACTGAAGCTTTCTTT	CASSEGRGWTEAFF
-	TRBV7-9	TRBJ2-5	TRBD1	TGTGCCAGCAGCTGGGACAGATATCAAGAGACCCAGTACTTC	CASSWDRYQETQYF
-	TRBV28	TRBJ2-5	TRBD2	TGTGCCAGCAGTGCGGGGCTAGCGGGAGAAGTGGGGGAGACCCAGTACTTC	CASSAGLAGEVGETQYF
-	TRBV9	TRBJ2-1	TRBD1	TGTGCCAGCAGCCTAACGGGGGGACAGGGGGCGCCGGGTGAGCAGTTCTTC	CASSLTGGQGAPGEQFF
once	TRBV16	TRBJ2-1	TRBD2	TGTGCCAGCATCCAAGCGGCGGGAGGCTATGAGCAGTTCTTC	CASIQAAGGYEQFF
few	TRBV5-1	TRBJ1-5	-	TGCGCCAGCAGCCCGGACGGGGGACTGGGTCAGCCCCAGCATTTT	CASSPDGGLGQPQHF
-	TRBV4-1	TRBJ2-1	TRBD2	TGCGCCAGCAGCCAAGTCAGCGGGAGGGCTCATGAGCAGTTCTTC	CASSQVSGRAHEQFF
-	TRBV7-8	TRBJ2-1	-	TGTGCCAGCAGATTATACCCCGACCGCCGGGACATACTTTACAATGAGCAGTTCTTC	CASRLYPDRRDILYNEQFF
many	TRBV12-3/TRBV12-4	TRBJ1-2	-	TGTGCCAGCAGTTATGTCACCAAGGGAGGCTACACCTTC	CASSYVTKGGYTF
few	TRBV12-3/TRBV12-4	TRBJ2-5	-	TGTGCCAGCAGTTTTGGGCCAGGAGAGACCCAGTACTTC	CASSFGPGETQYF
-	TRBV6-1	TRBJ2-1	-	TGTGCCAGCAGTGGAGGTAGGGGTTCCTACAATGAGCAGTTCTTC	CASSGGRGSYNEQFF
few	TRBV15	TRBJ1-2	-	TGTGCCACCAGCAGAGGCGGGCCGGGGAAGGCGAACTATGGCTACACCTTC	CATSRGGPGKANYGYTF
-	TRBV7-9	TRBJ1-2	-	TGTGCCAGCAGCTTAGCTGGGGATGGCTACACCTTC	CASSLAGDGYTF